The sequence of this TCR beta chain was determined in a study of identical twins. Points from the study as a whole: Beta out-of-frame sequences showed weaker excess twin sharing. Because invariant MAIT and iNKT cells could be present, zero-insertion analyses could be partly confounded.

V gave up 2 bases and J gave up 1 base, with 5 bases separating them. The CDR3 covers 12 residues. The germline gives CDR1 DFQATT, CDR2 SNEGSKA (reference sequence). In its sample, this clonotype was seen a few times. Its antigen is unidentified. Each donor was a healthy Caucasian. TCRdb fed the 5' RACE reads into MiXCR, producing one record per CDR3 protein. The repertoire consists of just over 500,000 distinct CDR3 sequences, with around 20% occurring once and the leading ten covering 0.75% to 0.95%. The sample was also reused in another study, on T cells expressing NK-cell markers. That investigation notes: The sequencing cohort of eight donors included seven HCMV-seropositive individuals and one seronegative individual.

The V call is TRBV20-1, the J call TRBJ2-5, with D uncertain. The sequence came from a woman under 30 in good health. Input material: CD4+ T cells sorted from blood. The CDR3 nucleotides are TGCAGTGCTAGACACCTCCAAGAGACCCAGTACTTC. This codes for CSARHLQETQYF.